Given below is one T cell receptor beta chain in context. Germline trimming cut 6 bases from V and 4 bases from J; bases unmatched to any gene: 14. This CDR3 contains 16 residues. Germline V CDR1 and CDR2: MDHEN, SYDVKM. The authors' processing: Reference gene primer amplification in the assay estimated nucleated cell counts. Data came from immunoSEQ multiplex PCR; TCRdb stores just in-frame clones and leaves some out. V and J calls and clone size are copied from that table; D and trimming were computed from the DNA. Counted here are 150,000 to 200,000 clones, roughly 80% occurring once; the ten biggest clones make up less than 15%. This sample was taken from a study of blood T cell repertoires in COVID-19. Study details: Acute-phase and convalescent COVID-19 samples originated in the United States, Italy and Spain. T cells, B-cell-depleted T cells, or PBMCs supplied cDNA or gDNA.

The sequence was obtained from a woman aged 80 or over with COVID-19, enrolled during active disease. The sequenced sample consisted of peripheral blood. The chain couples TRBV28 to TRBJ1-2, with 7 bases matching TRBD1. CDR3 bases: TGTGCCAGCAGCCTAAATATAAACAGGGGAGGCTATGGCTACACCTTC. The encoded protein is CASSLNINRGGYGYTF.